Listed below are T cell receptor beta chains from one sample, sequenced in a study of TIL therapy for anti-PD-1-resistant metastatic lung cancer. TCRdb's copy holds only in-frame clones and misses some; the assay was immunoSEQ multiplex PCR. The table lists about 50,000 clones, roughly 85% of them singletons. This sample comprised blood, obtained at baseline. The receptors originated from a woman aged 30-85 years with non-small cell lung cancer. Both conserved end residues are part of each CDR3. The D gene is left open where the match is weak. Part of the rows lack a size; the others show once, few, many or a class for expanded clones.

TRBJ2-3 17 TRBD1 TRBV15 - CATSRKGGRGDTDTQYF TGTGCCACCAGCAGAAAAGGGGGCAGGGGAGACACAGATACGCAGTATTTT
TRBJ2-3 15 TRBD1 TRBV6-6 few CASSYGGQNTDTQYF TGTGCCAGCAGTTACGGGGGACAGAACACAGATACGCAGTATTTT
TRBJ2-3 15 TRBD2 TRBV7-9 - CASSPASGRMDTQYF TGTGCCAGCAGCCCTGCTAGCGGGAGGATGGATACGCAGTATTTT
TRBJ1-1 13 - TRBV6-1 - CASILTANTEAFF TGTGCCAGCATCTTGACAGCGAACACTGAAGCTTTCTTT
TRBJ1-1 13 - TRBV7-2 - CASSLASETEAFF TGTGCCAGCAGCCTAGCCAGCGAGACTGAAGCTTTCTTT
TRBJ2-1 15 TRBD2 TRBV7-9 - CASSRSGGAHNEQFF TGTGCCAGCAGCCGTAGCGGGGGGGCCCACAATGAGCAGTTCTTC
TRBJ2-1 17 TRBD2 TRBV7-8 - CASSLGGSGRSYNEQFF TGTGCCAGCAGCTTAGGGGGTAGCGGGAGATCCTACAATGAGCAGTTCTTC
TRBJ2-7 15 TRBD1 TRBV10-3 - CAISEVRQGVYEQYF TGTGCCATCAGTGAAGTTAGACAGGGAGTCTACGAGCAGTACTTC
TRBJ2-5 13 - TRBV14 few CASSQGELETQYF TGTGCCAGCAGCCAAGGAGAGCTAGAGACCCAGTACTTC
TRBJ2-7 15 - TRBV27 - CASSFQGGGAFEQYF TGTGCCAGCAGTTTCCAAGGGGGTGGGGCCTTCGAGCAGTACTTC
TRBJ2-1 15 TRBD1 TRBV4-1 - CASSQGQGARNEQFF TGCGCCAGCAGCCAGGGACAGGGGGCTAGGAATGAGCAGTTCTTC
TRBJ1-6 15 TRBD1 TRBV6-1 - CASSAVDRTNSPLHF TGTGCCAGCAGTGCGGTGGACAGGACGAATTCACCCCTCCACTTT
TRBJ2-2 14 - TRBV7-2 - CASSNGVRTGELFF TGTGCCAGCAGCAACGGAGTACGAACCGGGGAGCTGTTTTTT
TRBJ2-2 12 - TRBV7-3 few CATEGVTGELFF TGTGCCACCGAGGGGGTTACCGGGGAGCTGTTTTTT
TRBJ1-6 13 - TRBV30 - CAWTALGGSPLHF TGTGCCTGGACGGCCTTGGGTGGTTCACCCCTCCACTTT
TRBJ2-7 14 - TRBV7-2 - CASSTQGGLYEQYF TGTGCCAGCAGCACACAGGGCGGACTCTACGAGCAGTACTTC
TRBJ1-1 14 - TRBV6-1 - CASTERGFETEAFF TGTGCCAGCACCGAAAGAGGGTTCGAGACTGAAGCTTTCTTT
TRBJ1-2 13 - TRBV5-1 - CASSRDTNYGYTF TGCGCCAGCAGCCGTGACACTAACTATGGCTACACCTTC
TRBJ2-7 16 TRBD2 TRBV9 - CASSVTHLAGAYEQYF TGTGCCAGCAGCGTAACCCATCTAGCGGGGGCCTACGAGCAGTACTTC
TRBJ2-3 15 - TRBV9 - CASSPSRASRDTQYF TGTGCCAGCAGCCCCTCCAGAGCGTCACGGGATACGCAGTATTTT
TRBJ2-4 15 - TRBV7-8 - CASSLGVGDLGIQYF TGTGCCAGCAGCTTAGGGGTGGGGGACTTGGGCATTCAGTACTTC
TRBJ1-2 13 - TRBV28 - CASSYDRTIGYTF TGTGCCAGCAGTTATGACAGAACTATTGGCTACACCTTC
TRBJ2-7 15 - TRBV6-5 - CASSYRRTARNEQYF TGTGCCAGCAGTTACCGAAGGACGGCCCGGAACGAGCAGTACTTC
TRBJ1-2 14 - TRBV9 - CASSPQGSIYGYTF TGTGCCAGCAGCCCCCAGGGGAGTATTTATGGCTACACCTTC
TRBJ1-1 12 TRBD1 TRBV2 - CASSVDRGAAFF TGTGCCAGCAGTGTGGACAGGGGAGCCGCTTTCTTT
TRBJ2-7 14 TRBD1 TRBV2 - CASSVTGSPYEQYF TGTGCCAGCAGTGTGACAGGGTCCCCCTACGAGCAGTACTTC
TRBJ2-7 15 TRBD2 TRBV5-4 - CASSLPSGSAYEQYF TGTGCCAGCAGCTTGCCTAGCGGGAGTGCCTACGAGCAGTACTTC
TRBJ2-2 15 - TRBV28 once CASSLLGGNTGELFF TGTGCCAGCAGTTTATTAGGGGGGAACACCGGGGAGCTGTTTTTT
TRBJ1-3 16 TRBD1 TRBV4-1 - CASSQPGQVPGNTIYF TGCGCCAGCAGCCAACCGGGACAGGTCCCTGGAAACACCATATATTTT
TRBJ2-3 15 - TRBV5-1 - CASSPDPLKESTQYF TGCGCCAGCAGCCCCGACCCCTTGAAGGAATCCACGCAGTATTTT
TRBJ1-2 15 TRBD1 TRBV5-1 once CASSLDGLDRVGYTF TGCGCCAGCAGCTTGGATGGCCTCGACAGGGTTGGCTACACCTTC
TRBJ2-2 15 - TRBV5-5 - CASSLAAGRNIELFF TGTGCCAGCAGCTTGGCCGCGGGGCGGAACATTGAGCTGTTTTTT
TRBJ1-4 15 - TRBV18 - CASSPPVGATEKLFF TGTGCCAGCTCACCACCGGTGGGGGCGACTGAAAAACTGTTTTTT
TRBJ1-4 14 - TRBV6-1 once CASSPNQANEKLFF TGTGCCAGCAGTCCTAATCAGGCCAATGAAAAACTGTTTTTT
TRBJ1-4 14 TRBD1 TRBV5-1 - CASRGQVGNEKLFF TGCGCCAGCAGAGGACAGGTGGGGAATGAAAAACTGTTTTTT
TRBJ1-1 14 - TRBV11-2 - CASTIYGAGTEAFF TGTGCCAGCACCATTTACGGGGCGGGCACTGAAGCTTTCTTT
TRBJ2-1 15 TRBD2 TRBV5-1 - CASSLALAGGNEQFF TGCGCCAGCAGCTTGGCGCTAGCGGGAGGCAATGAGCAGTTCTTC
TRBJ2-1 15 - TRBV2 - CASSKDSPSYNEQFF TGTGCCAGCAGCAAAGACAGCCCATCCTACAATGAGCAGTTCTTC
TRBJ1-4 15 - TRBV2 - CASSDAETGSEKLFF TGTGCCAGCAGTGATGCTGAGACGGGCAGTGAAAAACTGTTTTTT
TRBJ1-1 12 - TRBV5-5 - CASSLAGPEAFF TGTGCCAGCAGCTTGGCTGGACCTGAAGCTTTCTTT
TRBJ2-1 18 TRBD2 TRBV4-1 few CASSQDGGLAASYNEQFF TGCGCCAGCAGCCAAGACGGGGGACTAGCGGCCTCCTACAATGAGCAGTTCTTC
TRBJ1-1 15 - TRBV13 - CASKVWGRGITEAFF TGTGCCAGCAAAGTGTGGGGGCGGGGGATAACCGAAGCTTTCTTT
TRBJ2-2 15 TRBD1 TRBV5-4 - CASSLVGTVTGELFF TGTGCCAGCAGCTTGGTGGGGACAGTCACCGGGGAGCTGTTTTTT
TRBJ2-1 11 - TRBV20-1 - CSASPSYEQFF TGCAGTGCTAGTCCCTCCTATGAGCAGTTCTTC
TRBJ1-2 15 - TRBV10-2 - CASSDSQGANYGYTF TGCGCCAGCAGTGATTCGCAGGGAGCTAACTATGGCTACACCTTC
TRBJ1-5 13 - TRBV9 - CASSTTVNQPQHF TGTGCCAGCAGCACAACCGTGAATCAGCCCCAGCATTTT
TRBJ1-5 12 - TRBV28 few CASSLPVGPQHF TGTGCCAGCAGTCTTCCGGTGGGGCCCCAGCATTTT
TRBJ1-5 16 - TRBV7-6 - CASSLVAGASGQPQHF TGTGCCAGCAGCTTAGTTGCGGGGGCGAGCGGCCAGCCCCAGCATTTT
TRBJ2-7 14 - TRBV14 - CASSQLMHSYEQYF TGTGCCAGCAGCCAACTAATGCACTCCTACGAGCAGTACTTC
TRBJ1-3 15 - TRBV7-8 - CASAPGAISGNTIYF TGTGCCAGCGCACCCGGGGCGATCTCTGGAAACACCATATATTTT
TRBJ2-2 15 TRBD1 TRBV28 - CASSAADRDTGELFF TGTGCCAGCAGTGCGGCTGACAGGGACACCGGGGAGCTGTTTTTT
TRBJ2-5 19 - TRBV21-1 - CASSRRALGLAGTKETQYF TGTGCCAGCAGCAGGCGTGCTCTTGGACTAGCGGGAACTAAAGAGACCCAGTACTTC
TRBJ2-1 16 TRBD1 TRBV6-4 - CASSDSAQGAYNEQFF TGTGCCAGCAGTGACTCGGCACAGGGGGCCTACAATGAGCAGTTCTTC
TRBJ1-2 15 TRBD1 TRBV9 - CASTRETGVNYGYTF TGTGCCAGCACCAGAGAGACAGGGGTTAACTATGGCTACACCTTC
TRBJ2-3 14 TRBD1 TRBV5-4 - CASRVQGLTDTQYF TGTGCCAGCAGAGTACAGGGGCTCACAGATACGCAGTATTTT
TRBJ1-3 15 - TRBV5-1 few CASSLAQSSGNTIYF TGCGCCAGCAGCTTGGCTCAGTCTTCTGGAAACACCATATATTTT